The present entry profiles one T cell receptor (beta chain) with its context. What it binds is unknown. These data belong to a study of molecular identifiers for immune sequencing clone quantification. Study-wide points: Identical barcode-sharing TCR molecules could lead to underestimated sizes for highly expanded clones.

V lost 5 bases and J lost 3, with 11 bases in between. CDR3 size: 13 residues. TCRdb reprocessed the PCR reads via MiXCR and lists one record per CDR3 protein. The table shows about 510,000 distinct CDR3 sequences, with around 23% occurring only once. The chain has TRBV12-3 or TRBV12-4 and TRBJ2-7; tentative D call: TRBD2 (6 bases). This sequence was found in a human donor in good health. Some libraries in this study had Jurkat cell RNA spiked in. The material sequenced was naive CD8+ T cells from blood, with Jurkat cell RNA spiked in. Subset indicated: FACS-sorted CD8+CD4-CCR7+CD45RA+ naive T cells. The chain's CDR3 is CASSTLADYEQYF. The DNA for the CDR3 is TGTGCCAGCAGTACGTTAGCGGACTACGAGCAGTACTTC.